These 8 T cell receptor beta chains share one sample of origin, sequenced in a study of T cells in Graves' hyperthyroidism and ophthalmopathy. Authors of the study amplified TCR beta CDR3 regions from RNA transcripts. In the first-round RT-PCR of the TCR CDR3, the HTBI primer set was used. One entry per CDR3 protein results from TCRdb running MiXCR on the multiplex PCR reads. The data contain about 620,000 distinct CDR3 sequences, 15% to 20% of them singletons. The sample comprised blood. These receptors were taken from a woman in her 30s with Graves' hyperthyroidism.

The sample holds many counts of this clonotype. The rearrangement links TRBV27 to TRBJ2-7, with 8 bases lining up with TRBD1. CDR1 MNHEY and CDR2 SMNVEV come from the germline V gene (reference sequence). The CDR3 length is 14 residues. V trimming: 0 bases; J trimming: 3 bases; junction bases outside the gene matches: 1. The CDR3 is CASSLSTGGYEQYF. CDR3 coding DNA: TGTGCCAGCAGTTTATCAACAGGGGGCTACGAGCAGTACTTC.

This clonotype has only a few counts. The chain combines TRBV28 with TRBJ2-2; a weak D match, TRBD1 (6 bases). This CDR3 is built from 16 residues. Trimming removed 4 bases at V and 5 bases at J, with 17 bases between. Germline lookup yields CDR1 MDHEN and CDR2 SYDVKM. The CDR3 reads CASSSQPTGRTGELFF. As DNA, the CDR3 is TGTGCCAGCAGTTCACAACCGACAGGCCGAACCGGGGAGCTGTTTTTT. The full variable domain, in which reference TRBV28 and TRBJ2-2 provide the parts outside the CDR3, is DVKVTQSSRYLVKRTGEKVFLECVQDMDHENMFWYRQDPGLGLRLIYFSYDVKMKEKGDIPEGYSVSREKKERFSLILESASTNQTSMYLCASSSQPTGRTGELFFGEGSRLTVL.

The chain uses TRBV24-1 and TRBJ2-1; no reliable D call. Deletions cut 3 bases from V and 0 bases from J, with 11 bases between. The CDR3 extends over 16 amino acids. In germline, CDR1 is KGHDR, CDR2 SFDVKD. The CDR3 nucleotides read TGTGCCACCAGTGATCGAGTATCCAGCTCCTACAATGAGCAGTTCTTC. Translating gives CATSDRVSSSYNEQFF.

The table lists this clonotype with many counts. This rearrangement joins TRBV27 to TRBJ2-1; D is unclear. V shed 8 bases and J shed 1 base, with 12 bases lying between them. In germline, CDR1 is MNHEY, CDR2 SMNVEV (reference sequence). There are 14 residues in the CDR3. CDR3: CASWSRRSYNEQFF. In DNA form, the CDR3 reads TGTGCCAGCTGGTCGCGTAGGTCCTACAATGAGCAGTTCTTC.

This clonotype showed up many times. The chain employs TRBV6-2 or TRBV6-3 and TRBJ2-7, with D possibly TRBD1 on 5 matching bases. There are 13 residues in the CDR3. V shed 5 bases and J shed 2 bases, with 10 bases lying between them. Germline-derived CDR1 and CDR2 are MNHEY and SVGEGT. CDR3 loop: CASSPDITYEQYF. The CDR3 DNA is TGTGCCAGCAGTCCGGACATAACCTACGAGCAGTACTTC.

This clonotype was detected ten times or more. V usage is TRBV11-2 and J usage is TRBJ2-1, with 8 bases aligning to TRBD2. The germline gives CDR1 SGHAT, CDR2 FQNNGV. The ends lost 2 bases at V and 2 bases at J; junction bases unmatched: 5. The CDR3 runs to 16 residues. This CDR3 reads CASSLRAGVPYNEQFF. The DNA for the CDR3 is TGTGCCAGCAGCTTAAGAGCGGGAGTTCCCTACAATGAGCAGTTCTTC.

For this clonotype: A much larger clone differs from this one at a single base, so this may be a read error. The CDR3 loop is CASSKGHVLMDTEAFF. The CDR3 DNA reads as TGTGCCAGCAGCAAGGGACATGTTCTCATGGACACTGAAGCTTTCTTT. V is TRBV5-8 and J is TRBJ1-1; a possible D gene is TRBD1 (6 bases). This CDR3 is built from 16 residues. The germline gives CDR1 SGHTS, CDR2 YDEGEE. Trimming pared 4 bases from V and 3 bases from J, leaving 19 bases between.

The table lists this clonotype with many counts. The V and J genes are TRBV2 and TRBJ2-3; no clear D gene. The germline V gene encodes CDR1 SNHLY and CDR2 FYNNEI. The CDR3 sequence is 11 residues long. The V end was cut by 2 bases, the J end by 6 bases, with 3 bases between. DNA of the CDR3: TGTGCCAGCAGTGAACCTGATACGCAGTATTTT. Encoded protein: CASSEPDTQYF. The whole variable domain, filled in from reference TRBV2 and TRBJ2-3, reads EPEVTQTPSHQVTQMGQEVILRCVPISNHLYFYWYRQILGQKVEFLVSFYNNEISEKSEIFDDQFSVERPDGSNFTLKIRSTKLEDSAMYFCASSEPDTQYFGPGTRLTVL.